The next 15 T cell receptor beta chains were all read from a single sample in a study of OX40 agonist ivuxolimab in advanced cancers. The data were produced by immunoSEQ multiplex PCR, yet TCRdb's version contains in-frame clones alone and is incomplete. The sample holds tens of thousands of clones, around nine tenths seen once. Sequencing was performed on CD4+ or CD8+ T cells sorted from blood, taken in a trial of the OX40 agonist ivuxolimab. The receptors stem from an adult with an advanced solid tumor such as melanoma, head and neck, liver or kidney cancer.

The chain joins TRBV9 to TRBJ2-5, with D unresolved. The V gene lost 0 bases and the J gene lost 1 base, with 7 bases spanning the gap. The CDR3 is 14 residues long. Germline-derived CDR1 and CDR2 are SGDLS and YYNGEE. In nucleotides, the CDR3 is TGTGCCAGCAGCGTAGAGGCATTCCAAGAGACCCAGTACTTC. This gives the protein CASSVEAFQETQYF.

The gene calls are TRBV4-1 and TRBJ1-5; TRBD1 might be the D (5 bases). The CDR3 contains 17 residues. The germline V and J ends were trimmed by 1 base and 2 bases, with 15 bases remaining between them. From germline, CDR1 is MGHRA and CDR2 YSYEKL. CDR3 protein: CASSQGWDGGGNQPQHF. Here the CDR3 DNA reads TGCGCCAGCAGCCAAGGGTGGGACGGAGGAGGCAATCAGCCCCAGCATTTT.

The chain is built from TRBV7-9 and TRBJ2-7; a possible D gene is TRBD2 (7 bases). Per germline, CDR1 SEHNR and CDR2 FQNEAQ (reference sequence). Trimming removed 7 bases from V and 3 bases from J, with 13 bases in between. The CDR3 extends over 13 amino acids. CDR3 region: CASTGGGDYEQYF. CDR3 sequence (DNA): TGTGCCAGCACGGGGGGCGGGGACTACGAGCAGTACTTC.

The gene calls are TRBV27 and TRBJ2-7; 11 positions match TRBD1. The CDR3 covers 18 residues. Germline V gene lookup returns CDR1 MNHEY and CDR2 SMNVEV (reference sequence). The V gene end was trimmed by 2 bases and the J gene end by 2 bases; junction bases not matched to a gene: 11. The DNA for the CDR3 is TGTGCCAGCAGTTTAGTGGGACAGGGGGACCTAGAACCCTACGAGCAGTACTTC. Encoded protein: CASSLVGQGDLEPYEQYF.

The CDR3 loop reads CASSRDGGAYNEQFF. The CDR3 bases are TGTGCCAGCAGCCGGGACGGAGGGGCCTACAATGAGCAGTTCTTC. The chain combines TRBV7-8 with TRBJ2-1; TRBD2 is a possible D gene (6 bases). V was trimmed by 5 bases and J by 2 bases, leaving 13 bases between them. In germline, CDR1 is SGHVS, CDR2 FQNEAQ. The CDR3 is 15 amino acids.

V usage is TRBV5-4 and J usage is TRBJ1-2; D is unresolved. Germline CDR1 and CDR2: SGHNT and YYREEE (reference sequence). CDR3 length: 12 residues. The V and J ends lost 7 bases and 3 bases respectively, with 10 bases between them. This chain's CDR3 is CASVSPHYGYTF. CDR3 DNA sequence: TGTGCCAGCGTCTCCCCCCACTATGGCTACACCTTC.

The chain couples TRBV13 to TRBJ2-7, with D uncertain. Germline CDR1 reads PRHDT; CDR2 reads FYEKMQ (reference sequence). CDR3 length: 14 residues. The V and J ends lost 3 bases and 4 bases respectively, with 13 bases between them. DNA for the CDR3: TGTGCCAGCAGCTTTGGAACAGCAGCTTACGAGCAGTACTTC. As protein: CASSFGTAAYEQYF.

The J gene is TRBJ1-6, the V gene TRBV10-3, with TRBD1 identical over 7 bases. V trimming: 2 bases; J trimming: 8 bases; junction bases outside the gene matches: 3. From germline, CDR1 is ENHRY and CDR2 SYGVKD. There are 14 residues in the CDR3. CDR3 in DNA: TGTGCCATCAGTGAGGACAGGGAGGATTCACCCCTCCACTTT. Translating it yields CAISEDREDSPLHF.

The V gene is TRBV2, the J gene TRBJ2-3; 9 nucleotides line up with TRBD2. This CDR3 region has 15 residues. J gave up 1 base and V 5 bases, and 4 bases lay outside the gene matches. CDR1 and CDR2 (germline): SNHLY, FYNNEI. The DNA of the CDR3 is TGTGCCAGCAGTTCCTTAGCGGGGGGCACAGATACGCAGTATTTT. It encodes CASSSLAGGTDTQYF.

This rearrangement joins TRBV6-5 to TRBJ1-6, with TRBD1 as a possible D gene (5 bases). The CDR3 sequence is 16 residues long. V lost 0 bases, J lost 7 bases, and 13 bases lay in between. Germline CDR1 and CDR2: MNHEY and SVGAGI. The CDR3: CASSYSGGTSNSPLHF. CDR3 in DNA: TGTGCCAGCAGTTACTCGGGGGGAACCTCAAATTCACCCCTCCACTTT.

The chain has TRBV6-6 and TRBJ2-7; D gene ambiguous. V lost 0 bases, J lost 2 bases, and 8 bases lay in between. Germline-derived CDR1 and CDR2 are MNHNY and SVGAGI (reference sequence). The CDR3 is made up of 14 amino acids. DNA of the CDR3: TGTGCCAGCAGTTACTCGGTCAGACCCTACGAGCAGTACTTC. It specifies CASSYSVRPYEQYF.

The chain has TRBV27 and TRBJ2-1; D unresolved. V dropped 2 bases and J dropped 4 bases, with 9 bases sitting between them. The CDR3 totals 14 residues. Germline V CDR1 and CDR2: MNHEY, SMNVEV (reference sequence). In DNA form, the CDR3 reads TGTGCCAGCAGTTTAGAGTTCTCTTACAATGAGCAGTTCTTC. Translated, it gives CASSLEFSYNEQFF.

The gene calls are TRBV6-4 and TRBJ2-1, with 10 bases that match TRBD2. Germline V gene data show CDR1 as MRHNA and CDR2 as SNTAGT. There are 15 residues in the CDR3. V shed 6 bases, J shed 5 bases, and the junction held 7 bases outside the gene matches. CDR3 amino acids: CASRGKREGNNEQFF. DNA of the CDR3: TGTGCCAGCAGGGGGAAGCGGGAGGGGAACAATGAGCAGTTCTTC.

The chain is built from TRBV4-2 and TRBJ2-2; 7 bases align to TRBD2. The V segment lost 0 bases and the J segment 3 bases; nucleotides outside the gene matches: 1. The germline CDR1 and CDR2 sequences are LGHNA and YNFKEQ. The CDR3 has 15 residues. The CDR3 sequence is CASSQELADTGELFF. CDR3 DNA sequence: TGTGCCAGCAGCCAAGAGCTAGCGGACACCGGGGAGCTGTTTTTT.

This clone appeared a single time. This chain links TRBV27 with TRBJ1-1, with D perhaps matching TRBD1 (5 bases). CDR1 is MNHEY, CDR2 SMNVEV, per germline (reference sequence). V was shortened by 0 bases and J by 3 bases, with 14 bases between the two germline ends. There are 16 residues in the CDR3. The CDR3 DNA reads as TGTGCCAGCAGTTTATCGGGAGGTGGGGGAGACACTGAAGCTTTCTTT. Translation gives CASSLSGGGGDTEAFF.